This TCR beta chain is from a study of cytotoxic CD8 clonotypes in ibrutinib-treated CLL. Whole-study context: Within the patient group, around 11 were relapsed/refractory and 15 treatment-naive, and around 18 were IGHV unmutated.

The V gene's germline CDR1 is MDHEN and CDR2 SYDVKM. V lost 7 bases and J lost 6; bases outside the gene matches: 11. The CDR3 contains 16 residues. The data were produced by immunoSEQ multiplex PCR, yet TCRdb's version contains in-frame clones alone and is incomplete. The top ten hold about 12% of the sample, which has some 15,000 clones, around 61% seen once. Concerning this clone itself: Its antigen is as yet unknown.

Regarding the study as a whole: Sustained-remission and progressing patients had different sampling times.

This chain links TRBV28 with TRBJ2-3; TRBD2 matches at 12 bases. The sequences come from PBMCs, collected before ibrutinib treatment. This receptor was identified in a human donor with chronic lymphocytic leukemia. In nucleotides, the CDR3 is TGTGCCAGCAAGAAAGCTAGCGGGAGGGCCGTGGATACGCAGTATTTT. Its translation: CASKKASGRAVDTQYF.